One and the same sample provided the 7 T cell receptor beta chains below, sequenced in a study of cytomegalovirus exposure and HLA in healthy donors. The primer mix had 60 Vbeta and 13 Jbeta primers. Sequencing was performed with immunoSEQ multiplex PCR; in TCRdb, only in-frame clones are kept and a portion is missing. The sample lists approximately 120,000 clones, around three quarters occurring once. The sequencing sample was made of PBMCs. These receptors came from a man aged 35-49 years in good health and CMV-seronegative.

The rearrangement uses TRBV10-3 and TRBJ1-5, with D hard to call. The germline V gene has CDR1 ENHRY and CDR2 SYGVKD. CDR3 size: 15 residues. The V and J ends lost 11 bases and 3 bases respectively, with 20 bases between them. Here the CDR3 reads CAARSAAVSNQPQHF. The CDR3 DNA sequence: TGTGCCGCCCGTTCGGCGGCAGTTTCCAATCAGCCCCAGCATTTT.

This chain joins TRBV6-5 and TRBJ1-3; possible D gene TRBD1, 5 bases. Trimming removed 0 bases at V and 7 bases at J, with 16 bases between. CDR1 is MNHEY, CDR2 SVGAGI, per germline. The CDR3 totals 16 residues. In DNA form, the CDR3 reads TGTGCCAGCAGTTACTCGAGGGCGGGGGTCGGCAACACCATATATTTT. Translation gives CASSYSRAGVGNTIYF.

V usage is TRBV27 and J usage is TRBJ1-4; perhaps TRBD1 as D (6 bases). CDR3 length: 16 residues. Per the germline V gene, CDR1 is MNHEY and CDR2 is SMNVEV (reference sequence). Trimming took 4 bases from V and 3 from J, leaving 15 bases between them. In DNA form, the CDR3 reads TGTGCCAGCAGTTCGACGGACAGAGTGTCTAATGAAAAACTGTTTTTT. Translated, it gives CASSSTDRVSNEKLFF.

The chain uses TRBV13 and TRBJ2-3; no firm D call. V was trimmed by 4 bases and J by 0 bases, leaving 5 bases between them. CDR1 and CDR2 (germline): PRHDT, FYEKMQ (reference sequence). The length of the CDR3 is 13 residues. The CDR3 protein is CASSSTSTDTQYF. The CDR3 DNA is TGTGCCAGCAGCTCCACTAGCACAGATACGCAGTATTTT.

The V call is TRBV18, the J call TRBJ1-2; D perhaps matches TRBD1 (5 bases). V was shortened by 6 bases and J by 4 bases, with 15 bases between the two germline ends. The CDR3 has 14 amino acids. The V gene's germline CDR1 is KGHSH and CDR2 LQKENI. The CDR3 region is CASSAPTAPYGYTF. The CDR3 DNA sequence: TGTGCCAGCTCGGCTCCGACAGCCCCCTATGGCTACACCTTC.

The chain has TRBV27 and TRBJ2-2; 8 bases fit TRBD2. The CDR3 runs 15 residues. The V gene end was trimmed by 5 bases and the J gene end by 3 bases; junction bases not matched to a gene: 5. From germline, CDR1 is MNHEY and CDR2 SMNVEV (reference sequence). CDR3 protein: CASSLLAGYTGELFF. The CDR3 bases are TGTGCCAGCAGTCTTTTAGCGGGGTACACCGGGGAGCTGTTTTTT.

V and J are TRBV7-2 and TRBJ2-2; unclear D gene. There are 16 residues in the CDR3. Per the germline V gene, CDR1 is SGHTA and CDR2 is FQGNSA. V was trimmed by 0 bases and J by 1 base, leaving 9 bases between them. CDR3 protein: CASSLAAVMNTGELFF. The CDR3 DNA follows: TGTGCCAGCAGCTTAGCTGCAGTAATGAACACCGGGGAGCTGTTTTTT.